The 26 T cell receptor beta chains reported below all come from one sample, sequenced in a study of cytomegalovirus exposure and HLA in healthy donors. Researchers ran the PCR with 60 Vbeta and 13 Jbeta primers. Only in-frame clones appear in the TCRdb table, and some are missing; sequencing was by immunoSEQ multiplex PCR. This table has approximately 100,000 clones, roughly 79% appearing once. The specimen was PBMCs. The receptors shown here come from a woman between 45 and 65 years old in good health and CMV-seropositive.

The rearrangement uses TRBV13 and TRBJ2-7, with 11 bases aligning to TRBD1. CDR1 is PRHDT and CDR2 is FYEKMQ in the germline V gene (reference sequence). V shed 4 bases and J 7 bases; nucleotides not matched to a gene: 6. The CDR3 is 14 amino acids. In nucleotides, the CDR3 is TGTGCCAGCAGCTCCCGGGACAGGGGGAATGAGCAGTACTTC. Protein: CASSSRDRGNEQYF.

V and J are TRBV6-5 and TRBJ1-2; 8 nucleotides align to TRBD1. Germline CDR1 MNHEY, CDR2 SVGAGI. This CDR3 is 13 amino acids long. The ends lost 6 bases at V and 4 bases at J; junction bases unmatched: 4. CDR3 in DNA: TGTGCCAGCAGCCCCGACAGGGGCTATGGCTACACCTTC. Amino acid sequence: CASSPDRGYGYTF.

CDR3 DNA sequence: TGTGCCAGCGAAATGGGCAGGGGCACTGAAGCTTTCTTT. The encoded protein is CASEMGRGTEAFF. The rearrangement joins TRBV2 to TRBJ1-1; D may be TRBD1 (6 bases). There are 13 residues in the CDR3. CDR1 and CDR2 from the germline V gene are SNHLY and FYNNEI. Trimming shortened V by 8 bases and J by 4 bases, and 14 bases separated the two germline ends.

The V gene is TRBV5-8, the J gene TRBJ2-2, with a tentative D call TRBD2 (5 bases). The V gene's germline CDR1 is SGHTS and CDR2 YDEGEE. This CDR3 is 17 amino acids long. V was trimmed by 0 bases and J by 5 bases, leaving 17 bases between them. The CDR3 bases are TGTGCCAGCAGCTTGGAGTCGAGGGCAGGTCGAACCGGGGAGCTGTTTTTT. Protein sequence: CASSLESRAGRTGELFF. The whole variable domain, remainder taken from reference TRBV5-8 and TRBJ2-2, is EAGVTQSPTHLIKTRGQQATLRCSPISGHTSVYWYQQALGLGLQFLLWYDEGEERNRGNFPPRFSGRQFPNYSSELNVNALELEDSALYLCASSLESRAGRTGELFFGEGSRLTVL.

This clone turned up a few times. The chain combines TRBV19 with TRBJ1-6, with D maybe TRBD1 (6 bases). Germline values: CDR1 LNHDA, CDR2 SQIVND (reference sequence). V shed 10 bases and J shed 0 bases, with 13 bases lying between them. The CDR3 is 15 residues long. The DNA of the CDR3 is TGTGCCAACATGGGACAAAGCTCCTATAATTCACCCCTCCACTTT. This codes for CANMGQSSYNSPLHF.

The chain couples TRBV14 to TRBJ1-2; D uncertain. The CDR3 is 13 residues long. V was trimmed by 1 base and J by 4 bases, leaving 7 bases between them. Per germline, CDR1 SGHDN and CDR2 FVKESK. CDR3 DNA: TGTGCCAGCAGCCAAGGAGGGAGCTATGGCTACACCTTC. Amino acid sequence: CASSQGGSYGYTF.

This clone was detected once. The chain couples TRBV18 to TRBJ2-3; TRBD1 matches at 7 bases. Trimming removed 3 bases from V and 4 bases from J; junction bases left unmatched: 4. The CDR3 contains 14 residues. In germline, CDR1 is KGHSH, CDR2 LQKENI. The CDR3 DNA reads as TGTGCCAGCTCACCGGGACAGCGCCCAGATACGCAGTATTTT. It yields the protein CASSPGQRPDTQYF.

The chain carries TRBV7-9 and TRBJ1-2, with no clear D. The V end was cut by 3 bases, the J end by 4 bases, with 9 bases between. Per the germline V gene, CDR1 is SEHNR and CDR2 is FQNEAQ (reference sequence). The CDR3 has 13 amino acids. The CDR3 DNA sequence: TGTGCCAGCAGCTTTGGCGGGAGCTATGGCTACACCTTC. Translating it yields CASSFGGSYGYTF.

The CDR3 DNA sequence: TGTGCCCCCAGGGTATCCTACGAGCAGTACTTC. This gives the protein CAPRVSYEQYF. This chain joins TRBV21-1 and TRBJ2-7; the DNA was not used to check the table's D call, TRBD1. TRBV21-1 is a pseudogene. The CDR3 consists of 11 residues.

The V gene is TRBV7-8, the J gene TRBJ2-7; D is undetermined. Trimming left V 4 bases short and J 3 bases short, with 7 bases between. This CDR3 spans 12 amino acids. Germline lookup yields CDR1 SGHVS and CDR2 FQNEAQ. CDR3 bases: TGTGCCAGCAGCTCCTATAGCTACGAGCAGTACTTC. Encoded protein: CASSSYSYEQYF.

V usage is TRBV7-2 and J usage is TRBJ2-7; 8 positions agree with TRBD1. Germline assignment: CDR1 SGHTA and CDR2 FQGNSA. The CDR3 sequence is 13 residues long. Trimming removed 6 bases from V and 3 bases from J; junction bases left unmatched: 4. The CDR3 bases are TGTGCCAGCAGGACAGGGGTAAACTACGAGCAGTACTTC. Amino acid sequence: CASRTGVNYEQYF. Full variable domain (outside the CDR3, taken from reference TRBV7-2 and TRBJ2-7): GAGVSQSPSNKVTEKGKDVELRCDPISGHTALYWYRQSLGQGLEFLIYFQGNSAPDKSGLPSDRFSAERTGGSVSTLTIQRTQQEDSAVYLCASRTGVNYEQYFGPGTRLTVT.

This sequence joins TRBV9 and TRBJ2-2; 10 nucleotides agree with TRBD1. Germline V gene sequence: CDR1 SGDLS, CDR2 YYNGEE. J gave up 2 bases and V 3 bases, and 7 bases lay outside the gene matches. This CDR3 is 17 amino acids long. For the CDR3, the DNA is TGTGCCAGCAGCGCGAGCCGGACAGGGGGAAACACCGGGGAGCTGTTTTTT. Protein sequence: CASSASRTGGNTGELFF.

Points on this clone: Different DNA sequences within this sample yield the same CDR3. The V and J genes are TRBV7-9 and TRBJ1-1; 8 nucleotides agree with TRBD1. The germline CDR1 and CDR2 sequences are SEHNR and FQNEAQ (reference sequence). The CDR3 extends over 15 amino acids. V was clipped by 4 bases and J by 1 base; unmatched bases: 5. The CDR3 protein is CASSSTGTGNTEAFF. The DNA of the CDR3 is TGTGCCAGCAGCTCCACCGGGACAGGGAACACTGAAGCTTTCTTT.

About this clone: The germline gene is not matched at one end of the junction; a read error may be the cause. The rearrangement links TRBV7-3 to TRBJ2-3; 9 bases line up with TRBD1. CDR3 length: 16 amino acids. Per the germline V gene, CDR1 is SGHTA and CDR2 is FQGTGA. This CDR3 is CASSLTDRGGTDTQYF. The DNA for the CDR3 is TGTGCCAGCAGCCTAACGGACAGGGGAGGAACAGATACGCAGTATTTT.

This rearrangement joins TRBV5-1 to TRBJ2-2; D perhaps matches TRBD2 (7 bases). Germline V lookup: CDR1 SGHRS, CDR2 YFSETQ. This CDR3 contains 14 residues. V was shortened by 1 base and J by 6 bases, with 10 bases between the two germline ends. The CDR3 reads CASSLRGGPGELFF. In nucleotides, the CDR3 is TGCGCCAGCAGCTTGAGGGGGGGCCCCGGGGAGCTGTTTTTT.

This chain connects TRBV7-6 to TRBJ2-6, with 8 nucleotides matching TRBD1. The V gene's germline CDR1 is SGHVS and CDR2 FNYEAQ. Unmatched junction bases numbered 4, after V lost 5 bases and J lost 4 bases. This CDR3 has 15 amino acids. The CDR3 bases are TGTGCCAGCAGCCCCAGGGGGCCGGGGGCCAACGTCCTGACTTTC. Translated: CASSPRGPGANVLTF. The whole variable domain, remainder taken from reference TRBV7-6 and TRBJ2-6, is GAGVSQSPRYKVTKRGQDVALRCDPISGHVSLYWYRQALGQGPEFLTYFNYEAQQDKSGLPNDRFSAERPEGSISTLTIQRTEQRDSAMYRCASSPRGPGANVLTFGAGSRLTVL.

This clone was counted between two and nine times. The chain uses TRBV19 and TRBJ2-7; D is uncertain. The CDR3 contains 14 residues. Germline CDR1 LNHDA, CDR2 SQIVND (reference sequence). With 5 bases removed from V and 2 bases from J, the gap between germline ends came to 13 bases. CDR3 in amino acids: CASSLRLSPYEQYF. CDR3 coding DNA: TGTGCCAGTAGTTTAAGACTCAGCCCCTACGAGCAGTACTTC.

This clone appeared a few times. CDR3 nucleotides: TGTGCCAGCAGTTTCCGACTTGGGAGCACTGAAGCTTTCTTT. Amino acids: CASSFRLGSTEAFF. The chain joins TRBV6-6 to TRBJ1-1; D is unresolved. The germline CDR1 and CDR2 sequences are MNHNY and SVGAGI (reference sequence). This CDR3 contains 14 residues. V lost 4 bases to trimming and J lost 4 bases, with 13 bases between them.

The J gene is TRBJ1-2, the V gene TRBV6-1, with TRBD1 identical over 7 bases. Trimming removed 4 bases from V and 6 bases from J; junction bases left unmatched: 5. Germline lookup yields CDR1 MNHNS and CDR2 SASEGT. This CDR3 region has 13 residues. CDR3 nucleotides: TGTGCCAGCAGTGCCGGGACAGCCAATGGCTACACCTTC. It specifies CASSAGTANGYTF.

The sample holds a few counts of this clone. CDR3 protein: CASTPRGTGGRNEQYF. DNA for the CDR3: TGTGCCAGCACCCCTCGGGGGACAGGGGGCCGGAACGAGCAGTACTTC. This chain links TRBV5-5 with TRBJ2-7; TRBD1 agrees at 12 bases. The junction had 12 bases not matched to a gene; V was cut back by 6 bases and J by 5 bases. This CDR3 has 16 amino acids. The V gene's germline CDR1 is SGHKS and CDR2 YYEKEE (reference sequence).

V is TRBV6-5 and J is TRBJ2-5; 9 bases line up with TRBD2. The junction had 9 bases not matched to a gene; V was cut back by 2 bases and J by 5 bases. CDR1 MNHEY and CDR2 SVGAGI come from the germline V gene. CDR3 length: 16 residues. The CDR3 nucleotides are TGTGCCAGCAGTTACGGGGCGGGAGGGGCGGGGGAGACCCAGTACTTC. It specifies CASSYGAGGAGETQYF.

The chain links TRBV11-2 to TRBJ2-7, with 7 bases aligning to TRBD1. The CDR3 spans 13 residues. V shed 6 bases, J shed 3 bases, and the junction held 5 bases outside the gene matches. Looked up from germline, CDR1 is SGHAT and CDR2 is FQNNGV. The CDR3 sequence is CASSQRTGYEQYF. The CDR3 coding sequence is TGTGCCAGCAGTCAAAGGACAGGCTACGAGCAGTACTTC.

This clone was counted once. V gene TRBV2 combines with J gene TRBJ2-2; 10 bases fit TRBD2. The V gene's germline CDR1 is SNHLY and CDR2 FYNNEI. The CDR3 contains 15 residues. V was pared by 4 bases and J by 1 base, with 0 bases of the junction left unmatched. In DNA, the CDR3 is TGTGCCAGCAGTGGACTAGCGGGGAACACCGGGGAGCTGTTTTTT. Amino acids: CASSGLAGNTGELFF.

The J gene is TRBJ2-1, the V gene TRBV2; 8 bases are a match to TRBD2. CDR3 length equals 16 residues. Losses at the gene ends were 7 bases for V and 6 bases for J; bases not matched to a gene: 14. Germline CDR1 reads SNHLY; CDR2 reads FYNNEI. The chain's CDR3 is CASTRPGLVPSNEQFF. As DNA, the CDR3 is TGTGCCAGCACCCGTCCGGGACTAGTCCCCAGCAATGAGCAGTTCTTC.

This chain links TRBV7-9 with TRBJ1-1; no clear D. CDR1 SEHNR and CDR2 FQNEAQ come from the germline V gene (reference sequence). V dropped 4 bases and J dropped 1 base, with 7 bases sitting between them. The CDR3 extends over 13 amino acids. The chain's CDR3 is CASSSLSNTEAFF. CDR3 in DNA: TGTGCCAGCAGCTCCCTCTCGAACACTGAAGCTTTCTTT.

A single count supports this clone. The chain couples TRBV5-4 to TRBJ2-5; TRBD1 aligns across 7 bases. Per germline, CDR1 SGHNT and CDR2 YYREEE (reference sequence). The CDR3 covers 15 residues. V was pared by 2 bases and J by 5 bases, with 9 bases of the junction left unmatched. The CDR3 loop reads CASSFTGAATETQYF. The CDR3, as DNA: TGTGCCAGCAGCTTCACAGGGGCCGCCACGGAGACCCAGTACTTC.